Listed here are 28 T cell receptor beta chains from one sample, sequenced in a study of T cells in localized non-small cell lung cancer. Clones were sequenced by immunoSEQ multiplex PCR, and TCRdb holds only the in-frame ones, with some missing. Counted here are over 15,000 clones, around 89% occurring once; the ten biggest clones make up around 3.6%. This sample comprised peripheral blood, obtained before any cancer treatment. These TCRs come from a male donor aged 60 or over with stage II squamous cell lung carcinoma.

The chain employs TRBV2 and TRBJ1-4; D possibly corresponds to TRBD1 (5 bases). The CDR3 covers 14 residues. CDR1 SNHLY and CDR2 FYNNEI come from the germline V gene. V lost 7 bases, J lost 8 bases, and 17 bases lay in between. The CDR3 nucleotides are TGTGCCAGCACCATGGGGGTCCTAGGCGAAAAACTGTTTTTT. It codes for CASTMGVLGEKLFF.

As DNA, the CDR3 is TGTGCCAGTAGTGCCCTCAACAGGGAGTACGCTTCTGCGCAGTACTTC. As protein: CASSALNREYASAQYF. The V call is TRBV19, the J call TRBJ2-7; the D gene is possibly TRBD1 (6 bases). This CDR3 comprises 16 residues. Germline CDR1 LNHDA, CDR2 SQIVND (reference sequence). Trimming left V 5 bases short and J 9 bases short, with 26 bases between.

This clone appeared a single time. Here the CDR3 reads CASSLQGNEQFF. The DNA for the CDR3 is TGTGCCAGCAGTCTCCAGGGAAATGAGCAGTTCTTC. The J gene is TRBJ2-1, the V gene TRBV25-1; a possible D gene is TRBD1 (5 bases). This CDR3 region has 12 residues. Germline lookup yields CDR1 MGHDK and CDR2 SYGVNS. The V and J ends lost 5 bases and 7 bases respectively, with 9 bases between them.

V and J are TRBV7-9 and TRBJ2-7; perhaps TRBD2 as D (7 bases). V lost 5 bases and J 1 base, leaving 15 bases between the germline ends. CDR1 SEHNR and CDR2 FQNEAQ come from the germline V gene (reference sequence). This CDR3 is built from 15 residues. Written as DNA, the CDR3 is TGTGCCAGCAGCGCCGACAGGCGGGGGTCCTACGAGCAGTACTTC. Protein sequence: CASSADRRGSYEQYF.

The genes are TRBV28 and TRBJ2-5; no reliable D call. This CDR3 comprises 13 residues. Trimming cost V 2 bases and J 2 bases, with 6 bases left between them. Germline V gene lookup returns CDR1 MDHEN and CDR2 SYDVKM. The CDR3 coding sequence is TGTGCCAGCAGTTTAGCCGAACAAGAGACCCAGTACTTC. Translating it yields CASSLAEQETQYF.

This clone turned up a few times. In nucleotides, the CDR3 is TGTGCCAGCAGCTCGCGCCGGGACTTATCTGATACGCAGTATTTT. This translates into CASSSRRDLSDTQYF. The chain couples TRBV7-9 to TRBJ2-3; maybe TRBD2 (6 bases). The V gene lost 4 bases and the J gene lost 6 bases, with 17 bases spanning the gap. This CDR3 has 15 residues. Germline V gene data show CDR1 as SEHNR and CDR2 as FQNEAQ (reference sequence).

The chain recombines TRBV10-3 with TRBJ2-7, with 8 positions matching TRBD1. The CDR3 loop spans 13 amino acids. Per the germline V gene, CDR1 is ENHRY and CDR2 is SYGVKD. V trimming: 8 bases; J trimming: 2 bases; junction bases outside the gene matches: 5. The CDR3 DNA follows: TGTGCCATCTTACAGGGGGAACCCTACGAGCAGTACTTC. Its translation: CAILQGEPYEQYF.

This clone was counted between two and nine times. This rearrangement joins TRBV29-1 to TRBJ1-2; possible D gene TRBD1, 5 bases. V gave up 6 bases and J gave up 0 bases, with 8 bases separating them. The CDR3 extends over 12 amino acids. Germline V CDR1 and CDR2: SQVTM, ANQGSEA. The CDR3 spells CSVGATNYGYTF. The CDR3 nucleotides are TGCAGCGTAGGGGCGACTAACTATGGCTACACCTTC.

To note about this clone: An end of the junction differs from the germline gene, which may be a read error. CDR3 residues: CASTLGRSSYNSPLHF. Here the CDR3 DNA reads TGTGCCAGCACCTTGGGGCGGAGCTCCTATAATTCACCCCTCCACTTT. The chain joins TRBV5-6 to TRBJ1-6; D might be TRBD1 (5 bases). The CDR3 consists of 16 residues. In germline, CDR1 is SGHDT, CDR2 YYEEEE. The full variable domain, completed using reference TRBV5-6 and TRBJ1-6, is DAGVTQSPTHLIKTRGQQVTLRCSPKSGHDTVSWYQQALGQGPQFIFQYYEEEERQRGNFPDRFSGHQFPNYSSELNVNALLLGDSALYLCASTLGRSSYNSPLHFGNGTRLTVT.

CDR3 sequence (DNA): TGTGCCAGCGGCACCTTGTCCTACGAGCAGTACTTC. Translating gives CASGTLSYEQYF. The V and J genes are TRBV7-8 and TRBJ2-7; no clear D. Germline lookup yields CDR1 SGHVS and CDR2 FQNEAQ. The V end was cut by 8 bases, the J end by 1 base, with 9 bases between. The CDR3 spans 12 residues.

The chain is built from TRBV6-1 and TRBJ2-3, with D possibly TRBD2 on 6 matching bases. CDR1 and CDR2 from the germline V gene are MNHNS and SASEGT. The CDR3 length is 16 residues. V lost 4 bases, J lost 2 bases, and 16 bases lay in between. CDR3 bases: TGTGCCAGCAGTGTCCCAGGAGGGTACTTCACAGATACGCAGTATTTT. It specifies CASSVPGGYFTDTQYF.

V usage is TRBV27 and J usage is TRBJ2-1, with D possibly being TRBD1 or TRBD2 (5 bases each). V was trimmed by 5 bases and J by 9 bases, leaving 17 bases between them. This CDR3 region has 14 residues. CDR1 MNHEY and CDR2 SMNVEV come from the germline V gene (reference sequence). The CDR3 sequence: CASSGTLVAGEQFF. For the CDR3, the DNA is TGTGCCAGCAGTGGGACCCTTGTTGCTGGTGAGCAGTTCTTC.

The rearrangement links TRBV18 to TRBJ1-5; 7 positions match TRBD1. Germline V lookup: CDR1 KGHSH, CDR2 LQKENI. The CDR3 loop spans 16 amino acids. V was clipped by 2 bases and J by 4 bases; unmatched bases: 8. The CDR3 coding sequence is TGTGCCAGCTCACCAGCTGGAGGGACAGCTAATCAGCCCCAGCATTTT. This encodes CASSPAGGTANQPQHF.

The table lists this clone with a few counts. V is TRBV7-9 and J is TRBJ1-5; D ambiguous. CDR1 SEHNR and CDR2 FQNEAQ come from the germline V gene (reference sequence). The CDR3 loop spans 12 amino acids. The V and J ends lost 11 bases and 4 bases respectively, with 12 bases between them. The CDR3 coding sequence is TGTGCCTTGGGAGCGGGGAATCAGCCCCAGCATTTT. It translates to CALGAGNQPQHF.

The chain has TRBV14 and TRBJ1-5; D is undetermined. V was cut by 1 base and J by 7 bases, with 8 bases left in between. CDR1 and CDR2 (germline): SGHDN, FVKESK. The CDR3 is 13 residues long. CDR3 amino acids: CASSQASAQPQHF. The CDR3 DNA is TGTGCCAGCAGCCAAGCATCGGCCCAGCCCCAGCATTTT.

The rearrangement links TRBV19 to TRBJ2-5, with D tentatively TRBD1 or TRBD2 (5 bases each). The CDR3 has 13 amino acids. The ends were cut back, 8 bases at V and 0 bases at J, with 10 bases in the middle. CDR1 and CDR2 from the germline V gene are LNHDA and SQIVND (reference sequence). This chain's CDR3 is CASRDRYQETQYF. CDR3 nucleotides: TGTGCCAGTCGGGACCGCTACCAAGAGACCCAGTACTTC.

This clone was seen only once. The V and J genes are TRBV30 and TRBJ2-2; a possible D gene is TRBD2 (5 bases). Germline CDR1 and CDR2: GTSNPN and SVGIG (reference sequence). The CDR3 extends over 13 amino acids. V was trimmed by 0 bases and J by 7 bases, leaving 9 bases between them. CDR3 residues: CAWSVYGNGELFF. The DNA for the CDR3 is TGTGCCTGGAGTGTATACGGGAACGGGGAGCTGTTTTTT.

The chain combines TRBV2 with TRBJ2-3; the D gene is possibly TRBD2 (5 bases). The CDR3 sequence is 15 residues long. Per germline, CDR1 SNHLY and CDR2 FYNNEI. V was clipped by 2 bases and J by 3 bases, with 12 bases between them. The CDR3 bases are TGTGCCAGCAGTGAAACGAGGGAGAGGACAGATACGCAGTATTTT. Protein product: CASSETRERTDTQYF.

V usage is TRBV10-3 and J usage is TRBJ2-7; 7 positions agree with TRBD1. V shed 6 bases, J shed 3 bases, and the junction held 5 bases outside the gene matches. Germline CDR1 ENHRY, CDR2 SYGVKD. The CDR3 spans 13 residues. CDR3 sequence reads: CAIRVSGGYEQYF. The CDR3 bases are TGTGCCATCAGGGTTTCAGGGGGCTACGAGCAGTACTTC.

The chain recombines TRBV16 with TRBJ2-4; D is ambiguous. Germline CDR1 reads KGHSY; CDR2 reads FQNENV. Between the trimmed V and J ends, which lost 4 bases and 7 bases, there was a span of 17 bases. The CDR3 spans 15 residues. The CDR3 reads CASSPLTVGPNIQYF. The CDR3 region has the DNA TGTGCCAGCAGCCCTCTCACGGTTGGGCCTAACATTCAGTACTTC.

This clone was recorded only once. J is TRBJ2-7 and V is TRBV28; 12 positions agree with TRBD2. CDR3 length: 18 residues. V lost 3 bases, J lost 5 bases, and 14 bases stayed unmatched. Germline assignment: CDR1 MDHEN and CDR2 SYDVKM. DNA of the CDR3: TGTGCCAGCAGTTTTAAGCTATCGCTAGCGGGAGGGAGCCACGAGCAGTACTTC. This gives the protein CASSFKLSLAGGSHEQYF.

This clone appeared a single time. The CDR3 nucleotides read TGTGCCAGCAGTTTACCGACAGTAAAGTACGAGCAGTACTTC. Its translation: CASSLPTVKYEQYF. V gene TRBV28 combines with J gene TRBJ2-7; TRBD1 is a possible D gene (5 bases). Germline V gene lookup returns CDR1 MDHEN and CDR2 SYDVKM. Trimming shortened V by 2 bases and J by 4 bases, and 12 bases separated the two germline ends. The CDR3 contains 14 residues.

V and J are TRBV28 and TRBJ2-1; no reliable D call. The CDR3 runs to 11 residues. V dropped 5 bases and J dropped 7 bases, with 6 bases sitting between them. Per the germline V gene, CDR1 is MDHEN and CDR2 is SYDVKM. In DNA, the CDR3 is TGTGCCAGCAGTGTTCATAATGAGCAGTTCTTC. Amino acid sequence: CASSVHNEQFF.

This clone appeared a few times. The genes are TRBV7-6 and TRBJ2-1, with D perhaps TRBD1 or TRBD2 (6 bases each). Deletions cut 1 base from V and 7 bases from J, with 11 bases between. Germline lookup yields CDR1 SGHVS and CDR2 FNYEAQ. The CDR3 is made up of 14 amino acids. CDR3 sequence: CASSLGGGGNEQFF. CDR3 nucleotides: TGTGCCAGCAGCTTAGGCGGAGGGGGGAATGAGCAGTTCTTC.

The chain combines TRBV28 with TRBJ2-7; 7 nucleotides line up with TRBD2. V lost 8 bases and J lost 2; bases outside the gene matches: 15. CDR1 and CDR2 from the germline V gene are MDHEN and SYDVKM. The CDR3 is made up of 16 amino acids. CDR3 nucleotide sequence: TGTGCCAGCGCCCCCCTGGGGGGGTCCGTTACCTACGAGCAGTACTTC. Protein product: CASAPLGGSVTYEQYF.

The chain links TRBV19 to TRBJ2-2, with TRBD1 as a possible D gene (6 bases). Germline V CDR1 and CDR2: LNHDA, SQIVND (reference sequence). CDR3 length: 15 amino acids. V shed 7 bases and J shed 2 bases, with 14 bases lying between them. The CDR3: CASKQGDTNTGELFF. For the CDR3, the DNA is TGTGCCAGTAAACAAGGGGACACCAACACCGGGGAGCTGTTTTTT.

The rearrangement joins TRBV7-9 to TRBJ2-3, with 7 bases fitting TRBD2. J gave up 1 base and V 4 bases, and 5 bases lay outside the gene matches. CDR3 length: 15 residues. Germline CDR1 SEHNR, CDR2 FQNEAQ (reference sequence). CDR3 sequence: CASSWDAGGTDTQYF. The DNA of the CDR3 is TGTGCCAGCAGCTGGGACGCGGGAGGCACAGATACGCAGTATTTT.

The chain couples TRBV5-1 to TRBJ1-2, with D possibly being TRBD1 (5 bases). This CDR3 comprises 14 residues. The germline V gene encodes CDR1 SGHRS and CDR2 YFSETQ. The germline V and J ends were trimmed by 0 bases and 5 bases, with 11 bases remaining between them. The chain's CDR3 is CASSLEWGGYGYTF. The CDR3 region has the DNA TGCGCCAGCAGCTTGGAATGGGGCGGGTATGGCTACACCTTC.